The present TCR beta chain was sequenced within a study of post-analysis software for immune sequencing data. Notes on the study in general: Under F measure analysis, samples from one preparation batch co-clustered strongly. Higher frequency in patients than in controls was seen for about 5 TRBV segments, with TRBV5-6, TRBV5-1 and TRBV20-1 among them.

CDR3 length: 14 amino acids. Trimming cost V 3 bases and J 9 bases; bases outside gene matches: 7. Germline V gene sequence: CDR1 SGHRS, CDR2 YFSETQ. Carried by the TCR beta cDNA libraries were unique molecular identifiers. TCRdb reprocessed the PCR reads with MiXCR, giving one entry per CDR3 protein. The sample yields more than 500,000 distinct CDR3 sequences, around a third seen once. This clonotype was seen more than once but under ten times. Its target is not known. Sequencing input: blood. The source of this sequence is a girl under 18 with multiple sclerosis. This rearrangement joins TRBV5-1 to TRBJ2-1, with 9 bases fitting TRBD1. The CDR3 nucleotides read TGCGCCAGCAGCTACGGACAGGGGAATGTTGAGCAGTTCTTC. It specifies CASSYGQGNVEQFF. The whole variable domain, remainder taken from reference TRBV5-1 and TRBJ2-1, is KAGVTQTPRYLIKTRGQQVTLSCSPISGHRSVSWYQQTPGQGLQFLFEYFSETQRNKGNFPGRFSGRQFSNSRSEMNVSTLELGDSALYLCASSYGQGNVEQFFGPGTRLTVL.